A selection of T cell receptor beta chains follows, all from one sample in a study of blood T cell repertoires in COVID-19. Using immunoSEQ multiplex PCR, the repertoire was profiled, and TCRdb retains in-frame clones only, with some absent. Of 290,000 or so clones listed, about 88% are singletons. Sequenced input: peripheral blood. These receptors all stem from a man in his sixties or seventies with acute or convalescent COVID-19. The CDR3 runs from the conserved cysteine through the conserved F or W. Clone size is given for some rows only: seen once, a few or many times, or a class if the clone is expanded.

V gene,clone size,J gene,CDR3 protein
TRBV19,NA,TRBJ2-7,CASSIAANPPYEQYF
TRBV30,NA,TRBJ2-2,CAWSGAGGELFF
TRBV6-2/TRBV6-3,NA,TRBJ1-2,CASSSPGQGARNYGYTF
TRBV28,NA,TRBJ1-2,CASSSQGGRGLGYTF
TRBV29-1,NA,TRBJ1-6,CSVLVTDNSPLHF
TRBV7-2,NA,TRBJ2-1,CASSFTFAGRYNEQFF
TRBV9,few,TRBJ1-1,CASSVEGRTEAFF
TRBV10-1,NA,TRBJ2-1,CASSAGLAGVFDEQFF
TRBV28,NA,TRBJ2-7,CASSRLPSSYEQYF
TRBV7-2,NA,TRBJ2-5,CASSLASGGGQETQYF
TRBV7-8,NA,TRBJ2-5,CASSAGGSWETQYF
TRBV7-2,NA,TRBJ1-1,CASSDLGQRAFF
TRBV6-5,NA,TRBJ1-4,CASSYLTGGEEKLFF
TRBV5-1,once,TRBJ1-4,CASSLTPTGNEKLFF
TRBV7-9,NA,TRBJ1-2,CASSLTETDYGYTF
TRBV19,NA,TRBJ2-5,CASSKLAGVETQYF
TRBV7-2,few,TRBJ2-3,CASSPDLNTQYF
TRBV7-2,NA,TRBJ1-4,CASSSRDRGEKLFF
TRBV9,NA,TRBJ2-7,CASSVSGGNTYEQYF
TRBV6-1,NA,TRBJ2-5,CASSESGVGETQYF
TRBV6-1,NA,TRBJ2-7,CASSGETGGDPSPYEQYF
TRBV9,once,TRBJ2-5,CASSRTGSQETQYF
TRBV30,NA,TRBJ2-7,CAWSVRELDEQYF